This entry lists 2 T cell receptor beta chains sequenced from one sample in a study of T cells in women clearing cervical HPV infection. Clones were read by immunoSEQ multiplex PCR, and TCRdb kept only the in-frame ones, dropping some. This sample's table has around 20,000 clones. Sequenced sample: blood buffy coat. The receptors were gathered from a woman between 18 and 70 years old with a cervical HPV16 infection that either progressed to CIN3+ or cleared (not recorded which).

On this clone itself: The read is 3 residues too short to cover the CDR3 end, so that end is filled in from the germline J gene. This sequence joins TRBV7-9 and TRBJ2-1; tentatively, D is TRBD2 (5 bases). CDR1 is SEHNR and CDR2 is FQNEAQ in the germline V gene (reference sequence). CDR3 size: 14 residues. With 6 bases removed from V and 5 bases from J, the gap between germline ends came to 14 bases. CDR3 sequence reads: CASRPTTRDNEQFF. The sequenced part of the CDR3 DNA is TGTGCCAGCAGGCCGACTACCCGAGACAATGAG.

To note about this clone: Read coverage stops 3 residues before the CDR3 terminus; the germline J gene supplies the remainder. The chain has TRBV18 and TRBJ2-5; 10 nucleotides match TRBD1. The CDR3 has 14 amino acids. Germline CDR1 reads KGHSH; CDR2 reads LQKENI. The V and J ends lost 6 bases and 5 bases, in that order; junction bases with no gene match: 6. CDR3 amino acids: CASSPGQGFETQYF. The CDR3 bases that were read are TGTGCCAGCTCTCCGGGACAGGGGTTTGAGACC.